The rows below give T cell receptor beta chains drawn from one sample of a study of cytomegalovirus exposure and HLA in healthy donors. Sequencing used immunoSEQ multiplex PCR; TCRdb keeps in-frame clones, though not all of them. The sample holds about 77,000 clones, roughly 78% seen once. Sequenced input: PBMCs. The receptor source for this set is a man aged 40-55 years in good health and CMV-seronegative. Both conserved end residues are part of each CDR3. The order of the fields is V gene, D gene, J gene, clone size, CDR3 DNA, CDR3 protein. The D gene is left open where the match is weak. Not all rows give a size; the values are once, few, many and, for expanded clones, a class.

V gene: TRBV4-3
D gene: -
J gene: TRBJ2-7
clone size: few
CDR3 DNA: TGCGCCAGCAGCCAAGATCAGGGTCGGTACGAGCAGTACTTC
CDR3 protein: CASSQDQGRYEQYF

V gene: TRBV2
D gene: TRBD2
J gene: TRBJ2-3
clone size: -
CDR3 DNA: TGTGCCAGCAGTGGGAGACGAGCGGGAAGCACAGATACGCAGTATTTT
CDR3 protein: CASSGRRAGSTDTQYF

V gene: TRBV11-2
D gene: TRBD1
J gene: TRBJ1-3
clone size: once
CDR3 DNA: TGTGCCAGCAGCTGGGGGGACAGAAGATATGGAAACACCATATATTTT
CDR3 protein: CASSWGDRRYGNTIYF

V gene: TRBV6-1
D gene: -
J gene: TRBJ1-4
clone size: -
CDR3 DNA: TGTGCCAGCAGAGACACTTATAATGAAAAACTGTTTTTT
CDR3 protein: CASRDTYNEKLFF

V gene: TRBV19
D gene: -
J gene: TRBJ2-3
clone size: -
CDR3 DNA: TGTGCCAGTAGTATGGGGGCCTTTAACACAGATACGCAGTATTTT
CDR3 protein: CASSMGAFNTDTQYF

V gene: TRBV14
D gene: -
J gene: TRBJ2-2
clone size: once
CDR3 DNA: TGTGCCAGCAGTCGACAGGGAGGAGAAGCCGGGGAGCTGTTTTTT
CDR3 protein: CASSRQGGEAGELFF

V gene: TRBV5-4
D gene: TRBD2
J gene: TRBJ2-7
clone size: -
CDR3 DNA: TGTGCCAGCAGCTCTCCGGCTAGCGGGAACTACGAGCAGTACTTC
CDR3 protein: CASSSPASGNYEQYF

V gene: TRBV28
D gene: TRBD1
J gene: TRBJ1-1
clone size: -
CDR3 DNA: TGTGCCAGCAGCTTGACCGGGACAGGGGCTTTCTTT
CDR3 protein: CASSLTGTGAFF

V gene: TRBV2
D gene: -
J gene: TRBJ2-1
clone size: -
CDR3 DNA: TGTGCCAGCAGTGGGGCCCGAGGGTCCTACAATGAGCAGTTCTTC
CDR3 protein: CASSGARGSYNEQFF

V gene: TRBV5-6
D gene: TRBD1
J gene: TRBJ2-3
clone size: few
CDR3 DNA: TGTGCCAGCAGCGGGGAGTGGACAGGGGGTCGTACAGATACGCAGTATTTT
CDR3 protein: CASSGEWTGGRTDTQYF

V gene: TRBV7-6
D gene: TRBD2
J gene: TRBJ2-4
clone size: -
CDR3 DNA: TGTGCCAGCAGCTTAGGACCTAGCGGGGTTATTGGGAACATTCAGTACTTC
CDR3 protein: CASSLGPSGVIGNIQYF

V gene: TRBV2
D gene: TRBD2
J gene: TRBJ2-1
clone size: few
CDR3 DNA: TGTGCCAGCAGCCGGGACGGGGGGTCCAATGAGCAGTTCTTC
CDR3 protein: CASSRDGGSNEQFF

V gene: TRBV6-1
D gene: -
J gene: TRBJ2-2
clone size: few
CDR3 DNA: TGTGCCAGCAGTGGACGGACAGCTACCACCGGGGAGCTGTTTTTT
CDR3 protein: CASSGRTATTGELFF

V gene: TRBV28
D gene: -
J gene: TRBJ1-2
clone size: -
CDR3 DNA: TGTGCCAGCAGCCCCGACATGGACTATGGCTACACCTTC
CDR3 protein: CASSPDMDYGYTF

V gene: TRBV5-4
D gene: TRBD2
J gene: TRBJ2-2
clone size: -
CDR3 DNA: TGTGCCAGCAGCGGAGGCCGACTAGCGGGGAAAACCGGGGAGCTGTTTTTT
CDR3 protein: CASSGGRLAGKTGELFF

V gene: TRBV6-1
D gene: -
J gene: TRBJ1-5
clone size: -
CDR3 DNA: TGTGCCAGCAAAACAGGATTGTTTGGCAATCAGCCCCAGCATTTT
CDR3 protein: CASKTGLFGNQPQHF

V gene: TRBV11-1
D gene: -
J gene: TRBJ2-7
clone size: -
CDR3 DNA: TGTGCCAGCAGCGCGCGGGGCCGAAACGAGCAGTACTTC
CDR3 protein: CASSARGRNEQYF

V gene: TRBV7-2
D gene: -
J gene: TRBJ2-7
clone size: -
CDR3 DNA: TGTGCCAGCAGTACTAGCCTCTCCTACGAGCAGTACTTC
CDR3 protein: CASSTSLSYEQYF

V gene: TRBV7-2
D gene: -
J gene: TRBJ2-1
clone size: once
CDR3 DNA: TGTGCCAGCAGCACACTAGCTCTGGGGCAGTTCTTC
CDR3 protein: CASSTLALGQFF

V gene: TRBV7-8
D gene: -
J gene: TRBJ2-5
clone size: -
CDR3 DNA: TGTGCCAGCAGCTTAGGTACTAGCTCAGAGACCCAGTACTTC
CDR3 protein: CASSLGTSSETQYF

V gene: TRBV2
D gene: -
J gene: TRBJ2-5
clone size: -
CDR3 DNA: TGTGCCAGCAGCGAGTACCAAGAGACCCAGTACTTC
CDR3 protein: CASSEYQETQYF

V gene: TRBV7-8
D gene: TRBD1
J gene: TRBJ2-2
clone size: -
CDR3 DNA: TGTGCCAGCAGCTTAGTTTTCGCCGGGACAGGGGGAACTGGGGAGCTGTTTTTT
CDR3 protein: CASSLVFAGTGGTGELFF

V gene: TRBV9
D gene: -
J gene: TRBJ2-2
clone size: -
CDR3 DNA: TGTGCCAGCAGCGTAGGGCCCCCCCAGGCCAGCACCGGGGAGCTGTTTTTT
CDR3 protein: CASSVGPPQASTGELFF

V gene: TRBV18
D gene: -
J gene: TRBJ2-5
clone size: -
CDR3 DNA: TGTGCCAGCTCACTTATGCAAGAGACCCAGTACTTC
CDR3 protein: CASSLMQETQYF

V gene: TRBV2
D gene: -
J gene: TRBJ1-2
clone size: -
CDR3 DNA: TGTGCCAGCACAGGAAGGGGGATTAACTATGGCTACACCTTC
CDR3 protein: CASTGRGINYGYTF

V gene: TRBV7-8
D gene: -
J gene: TRBJ2-1
clone size: -
CDR3 DNA: TGTGCCAGCAGCTTAGGCGCAGGGGTGAGTGAGCAGTTCTTC
CDR3 protein: CASSLGAGVSEQFF

V gene: TRBV10-3
D gene: TRBD2
J gene: TRBJ2-1
clone size: -
CDR3 DNA: TGTGCCATCAGGGCGGGGGTGGGCTCCTACAATGAGCAGTTCTTC
CDR3 protein: CAIRAGVGSYNEQFF

V gene: TRBV7-2
D gene: TRBD1
J gene: TRBJ2-1
clone size: -
CDR3 DNA: TGTGCCAGCAGCCATAAAGCGTTGGGACAGGGTTCTTACAATGAGCAGTTCTTC
CDR3 protein: CASSHKALGQGSYNEQFF

V gene: TRBV6-5
D gene: TRBD1
J gene: TRBJ2-7
clone size: -
CDR3 DNA: TGTGCCAGCAGTCAGGGACAGGGCTCGCACGAGCAGTACTTC
CDR3 protein: CASSQGQGSHEQYF

V gene: TRBV9
D gene: TRBD1
J gene: TRBJ2-4
clone size: -
CDR3 DNA: TGTGCCAGCAGCGTAGAAGGGACAGGGGACAACATTCAGTACTTC
CDR3 protein: CASSVEGTGDNIQYF

V gene: TRBV7-6
D gene: -
J gene: TRBJ2-3
clone size: -
CDR3 DNA: TGTGCCAGCAGCTTAGTGACGGGAGCGACAGATACGCAGTATTTT
CDR3 protein: CASSLVTGATDTQYF

V gene: TRBV27
D gene: TRBD1
J gene: TRBJ2-7
clone size: few
CDR3 DNA: TGTGCCAGCACTTGGCGGACAGGCTCTTACGAGCAGTACTTC
CDR3 protein: CASTWRTGSYEQYF

V gene: TRBV14
D gene: -
J gene: TRBJ2-6
clone size: -
CDR3 DNA: TGTGCCAGCAGCCGAACCGGCGACTTTTTCTCTGGGGCCAACGTCCTGACTTTC
CDR3 protein: CASSRTGDFFSGANVLTF

V gene: TRBV6-1
D gene: -
J gene: TRBJ2-1
clone size: few
CDR3 DNA: TGTGCCAGCAGTGAGGGGCGATCAGAGGTGGCTGAGCAGTTCTTC
CDR3 protein: CASSEGRSEVAEQFF

V gene: TRBV7-6
D gene: -
J gene: TRBJ2-7
clone size: few
CDR3 DNA: TGTGCCAGCAGCCCCGCGGGGCCCTACGAGCAGTACTTC
CDR3 protein: CASSPAGPYEQYF

V gene: TRBV11-1
D gene: TRBD1
J gene: TRBJ2-1
clone size: -
CDR3 DNA: TGTGCCAGCAGCTGGGGACAGGGTGAGCAGTTCTTC
CDR3 protein: CASSWGQGEQFF

V gene: TRBV6-5
D gene: TRBD1
J gene: TRBJ1-2
clone size: -
CDR3 DNA: TGTGCCAGCAGTGGGGGACAGGGAGGGAGCTATGGCTACACCTTC
CDR3 protein: CASSGGQGGSYGYTF

V gene: TRBV18
D gene: -
J gene: TRBJ1-5
clone size: -
CDR3 DNA: TGTGCCAGCTCACTCGCCCGGGGGGGGGATAGCAATCAGCCCCAGCATTTT
CDR3 protein: CASSLARGGDSNQPQHF

V gene: TRBV5-1
D gene: -
J gene: TRBJ2-3
clone size: -
CDR3 DNA: TGCGCCAGCAGCTACAGAACAGATACGCAGTATTTT
CDR3 protein: CASSYRTDTQYF

V gene: TRBV29-1
D gene: TRBD2
J gene: TRBJ2-1
clone size: -
CDR3 DNA: TGCAGCGGGGCATTTGCGGGAGTTTACAATGAGCAGTTCTTC
CDR3 protein: CSGAFAGVYNEQFF

V gene: TRBV30
D gene: TRBD2
J gene: TRBJ2-1
clone size: once
CDR3 DNA: TGTGCCTGGAGTGTACTGAGGGGGACTAGCGGGCCTTACAATGAGCAGTTCTTC
CDR3 protein: CAWSVLRGTSGPYNEQFF

V gene: TRBV1
D gene: -
J gene: TRBJ2-1
clone size: -
CDR3 DNA: TGCACCAGCAGCCAACTGGGGGCGGATTACAATGAGCAGTTCTTC
CDR3 protein: CTSSQLGADYNEQFF

V gene: TRBV6-6
D gene: -
J gene: TRBJ1-3
clone size: -
CDR3 DNA: TGTGCCAGCAGGCCCGCCGGGGGGCAGGGAAACACCATATATTTT
CDR3 protein: CASRPAGGQGNTIYF

V gene: TRBV5-4
D gene: -
J gene: TRBJ1-1
clone size: -
CDR3 DNA: TGTGCCAGCAGCCGTGACAGTCGAGGCACTGAAGCTTTCTTT
CDR3 protein: CASSRDSRGTEAFF

V gene: TRBV4-1
D gene: TRBD1
J gene: TRBJ2-5
clone size: few
CDR3 DNA: TGCGCCAGCAGCCCCCTGGACAGGGGAGATCGGGAGACCCAGTACTTC
CDR3 protein: CASSPLDRGDRETQYF

V gene: TRBV11-3
D gene: -
J gene: TRBJ1-1
clone size: -
CDR3 DNA: TGTGCCAGCAGCCCAGCGGGGAGCGCTGAAGCTTTCTTT
CDR3 protein: CASSPAGSAEAFF

V gene: TRBV11-3
D gene: -
J gene: TRBJ2-1
clone size: once
CDR3 DNA: TGTGCCAGCAGCGGATACCCGGGGTCACAAACGGACAATGAGCAGTTCTTC
CDR3 protein: CASSGYPGSQTDNEQFF

V gene: TRBV7-3
D gene: TRBD1
J gene: TRBJ2-7
clone size: -
CDR3 DNA: TGTGCCAGCAGCTTAACTCCCCCCCGATTTCCTCGAAGGGACAGTTCCTACGAGCAGTACTTC
CDR3 protein: CASSLTPPRFPRRDSSYEQYF

V gene: TRBV7-2
D gene: -
J gene: TRBJ1-5
clone size: -
CDR3 DNA: TGTGCCAGCAGCCCAGTCGGGGTTTCGGGTCAGCCCCAGCATTTT
CDR3 protein: CASSPVGVSGQPQHF

V gene: TRBV5-4
D gene: TRBD1
J gene: TRBJ2-7
clone size: -
CDR3 DNA: TGTGCCAGCAGCCCCACAGGGGTCAGAGAGCAGTACTTC
CDR3 protein: CASSPTGVREQYF

V gene: TRBV28
D gene: TRBD1
J gene: TRBJ2-7
clone size: -
CDR3 DNA: TGTGCCAGCAGTCCCGGGACAGACTACGAGCAGTACTTC
CDR3 protein: CASSPGTDYEQYF

V gene: TRBV29-1
D gene: -
J gene: TRBJ2-7
clone size: -
CDR3 DNA: TGCAGCGTTACCCTGTTCTCTTCCTACGAGCAGTACTTC
CDR3 protein: CSVTLFSSYEQYF

V gene: TRBV7-2
D gene: -
J gene: TRBJ2-7
clone size: -
CDR3 DNA: TGTGCCAGCAGCTTAGGGACCGGGGGCGAGCAGTACTTC
CDR3 protein: CASSLGTGGEQYF

V gene: TRBV29-1
D gene: TRBD2
J gene: TRBJ2-1
clone size: once
CDR3 DNA: TGCAGCGTCGGTACTAGCGGGAGGGCGAATGAGCAGTTCTTC
CDR3 protein: CSVGTSGRANEQFF

V gene: TRBV4-3
D gene: -
J gene: TRBJ2-7
clone size: -
CDR3 DNA: TGCGCCAGCAGCCAACAGGTGTCCTACGAGCAGTACTTC
CDR3 protein: CASSQQVSYEQYF

V gene: TRBV7-2
D gene: -
J gene: TRBJ2-7
clone size: -
CDR3 DNA: TGTGCCAGCAGCTTAAGGGTCCGGGAGTACGAGCAGTACTTC
CDR3 protein: CASSLRVREYEQYF

V gene: TRBV21-1
D gene: -
J gene: TRBJ2-7
clone size: -
CDR3 DNA: TGTGCCAGCAGCATTCCGGTACAGGGAAAGCAGTACTTC
CDR3 protein: CASSIPVQGKQYF

V gene: TRBV7-2
D gene: TRBD1
J gene: TRBJ2-4
clone size: -
CDR3 DNA: TGTGCCAGCAGCCTGGACAGGGGCCTCCCCGATAAGTACTTC
CDR3 protein: CASSLDRGLPDKYF

V gene: TRBV5-5
D gene: -
J gene: TRBJ1-5
clone size: -
CDR3 DNA: TGTGCCAGCAGCTTGAGACAGGACAATCAGCCCCAGCATTTT
CDR3 protein: CASSLRQDNQPQHF